This T cell receptor beta chain stems from a study of post-analysis software for immune sequencing data. Included in the TCR beta cDNA libraries were unique molecular identifiers. The T cell input of about 0.85 to 10 million gave roughly 0.5 million cDNA molecules. TCRdb reprocessed the PCR reads with MiXCR, giving one entry per CDR3 protein. Of hundreds of thousands of distinct CDR3 sequences listed, roughly 27% are singletons. Study-level results: Those samples that were prepared in the same batch co-clustered strongly by F measure. Patients showed TRBV5-6, TRBV5-1 and TRBV20-1 among five TRBV segments more frequent than in controls. For normalized Chao1 diversity, multiple sclerosis patients scored significantly lower than controls did.

Notes on this clonotype: Its target is unknown.

CDR1 LGHNA and CDR2 YSLEER come from the germline V gene. The CDR3 has 13 residues. This receptor was identified in a girl aged 5-17 years with multiple sclerosis. Sequencing used blood. The J gene is TRBJ2-4, the V gene TRBV4-3; D is unresolved. Judging by the DNA end, TRBJ2-7 fits better; the J call may be wrong. The DNA for the CDR3 is TGCGCCAGCAGCCAAGGCATATTATACGAGCAGTACTTC. It codes for CASSQGILYEQYF.